The clone carrying this T cell receptor (beta chain) was seen ten or more times. The record originates from a study of spatial heterogeneity in lung cancer. Study as a whole: The donor population consisted of just over 70 patients with untreated, early-stage non-small cell lung cancer. There were consistently more beta-chain sequences detected than alpha-chain sequences.

Trimming cost V 2 bases and J 0 bases, with 5 bases left between them. The CDR3 extends over 14 amino acids. Each CDR3 protein gets one entry after TCRdb re-called the 5' RACE reads with MiXCR. The repertoire includes 50,000 to 60,000 distinct CDR3 sequences, less than 9% of them detected once, and around 35% sits in the top ten. Time point defined: blood at routine non-recurrence follow-up after resection. Sequencing covered unsorted whole RNA taken from tumor, nontumor lung or frozen PBMC. The V and J genes are TRBV12-3 or TRBV12-4 and TRBJ1-5; D call uncertain. This TCR was recovered from a female donor with early-stage non-small cell lung cancer. The material sequenced was PBMCs, taken at follow-up. As DNA, the CDR3 is TGTGCCAGCAGTTTAAGGGTTAGCAATCAGCCCCAGCATTTT. Encoded protein: CASSLRVSNQPQHF.